The sample holds many counts of the clone carrying this TCR beta chain. The data stem from a study of low-dose radiotherapy and immunotherapy resistance in tumors. Whole-study context: A dose of 1 Gy per fraction every two weeks went to Cohort 2, totaling 13 Gy over 26 weeks. Daily intake of oral aspirin 300 mg by patients lasted four cycles and began on cycle 1 day 1.

cDNA synthesis used a TRAV/TRBV-specific primer set for both chains. A constant-region primer paired with the V-primer adapter amplified TCRs over approximately 19 PCR cycles. MiXCR was run by TCRdb on the reads, yielding one entry per CDR3 protein. Altogether under 90,000 distinct CDR3 sequences are present, about a sixth being singletons, with the ten largest covering over 2.5%. Time point specified: before trial treatment. The germline CDR1 and CDR2 sequences are DFQATT and SNEGSKA (reference sequence). CDR3 length: 15 amino acids. Germline trimming cut 0 bases from V and 7 bases from J; bases unmatched to any gene: 8.

This sequence originates from a male donor with prostate cancer. This material consisted of PBMCs, taken before treatment. V usage is TRBV20-1 and J usage is TRBJ2-1, with TRBD2 matching over 8 bases. CDR3 amino acids: CSARDPGGGVNEQFF. The CDR3 coding sequence is TGCAGTGCTAGAGATCCCGGGGGGGGGGTAAATGAGCAGTTCTTC.